These 5 T cell receptor beta chains were sequenced from one sample in a study of breast tumors, draining lymph nodes, adjacent tissues. TCRdb ran MiXCR on the multiplex PCR reads and lists one entry per CDR3 protein. The sample includes over 150,000 distinct CDR3 sequences, roughly 30% of them seen just once. Breast cancer patients provided tissue from their axillary draining lymph nodes. The material sequenced was axillary lymph node tissue. Receptor source: a female donor with breast cancer. Some clones in this sample may be carry-over from other donors' samples.

The chain has TRBV24-1 and TRBJ1-5; D perhaps matches TRBD1 (5 bases). The germline CDR1 and CDR2 sequences are KGHDR and SFDVKD. The CDR3 runs 16 residues. V lost 5 bases to trimming and J lost 5 bases, with 18 bases between them. Written as DNA, the CDR3 is TGTGCCACCAGTGCTAATGGGGGTTTTAACGATCAGCCCCAGCATTTT. Its protein is CATSANGGFNDQPQHF.

The V gene is TRBV10-3, the J gene TRBJ1-3; D is undetermined. The CDR3 has 13 residues. CDR1 and CDR2 (germline): ENHRY, SYGVKD. The germline V and J ends were trimmed by 11 bases and 3 bases, with 14 bases remaining between them. As DNA, the CDR3 is TGTGCCTGCCAGGAATCGCGTGGAAACACCATATATTTT. It codes for CACQESRGNTIYF.

This clonotype was counted ten times or more. For the CDR3, the DNA is TGTGCCAGCAGCCAAGATCTCCGGGGCGCTAATTCACCCCTCCACTTT. Translated: CASSQDLRGANSPLHF. This chain links TRBV4-2 with TRBJ1-6, with a possible D match to TRBD1 (5 bases). The CDR3 has 16 amino acids. Germline V CDR1 and CDR2: LGHNA, YNFKEQ. V gave up 0 bases and J gave up 6 bases, with 12 bases separating them.

In its sample, this clonotype was seen many times. The genes are TRBV30 and TRBJ1-5; D is perhaps TRBD1 (6 bases). The CDR3 covers 14 residues. CDR1 is GTSNPN, CDR2 SVGIG, per germline (reference sequence). V lost 4 bases to trimming and J lost 8 bases, with 18 bases between them. The CDR3 reads CAWNRGGIREPQHF. CDR3 coding DNA: TGTGCCTGGAATCGAGGGGGTATTAGGGAGCCCCAGCATTTT.

V gene TRBV6-6 combines with J gene TRBJ2-5; D is unclear. Germline assignment: CDR1 MNHNY and CDR2 SVGAGI (reference sequence). Trimming stripped 6 bases from V and 9 bases from J, with 2 bases between. CDR3 length: 8 amino acids. The CDR3 loop is CASRPQYF. The CDR3 coding sequence is TGTGCCAGCAGGCCCCAGTACTTC.